The entry below gives a single TCR beta chain sequence along with its context. Since a much larger clone is just one base distant, this may be a read error. The data are from a study of kidney transplant recipient with SARS-CoV-2 infection. TCRdb analysed the reads with MiXCR anew, one entry per CDR3 protein. The sample contains under 250,000 distinct CDR3 sequences, around 26% of which appear only once. Germline CDR1 and CDR2: GTSNPN and SVGIG (reference sequence). The CDR3 is 15 amino acids. The V call is TRBV30, the J call TRBJ1-5, with 10 bases lining up with TRBD1. This TCR was recovered from a male patient aged 25 to 39 who had COVID-19 and was a kidney transplant recipient. The graft donor may be the source of some T cells. Material: a blood sample, obtained at baseline and between days 110 and 120 from a kidney transplant recipient. The CDR3 protein is CARSAGQGRNQPQHF. In DNA form, the CDR3 reads TGTGCCAGGAGCGCGGGACAGGGGCGCAATCAGCCCCAGCATTTT.